Below are 13 T cell receptor beta chains sequenced from a single sample in a study of neoadjuvant anti-PD-1 for oral cavity cancer. Method: immunoSEQ multiplex PCR; TCRdb's copy keeps in-frame clones and lacks some. The repertoire consists of more than 13,000 clones, with over 70% occurring once and the leading ten covering about 2.8%. Stated time point: after neoadjuvant nivolumab, at surgical resection. Sequences were derived from PBMCs, sampled after nivolumab (anti-PD-1) treatment. The source of these receptors is a person aged 35 to 85 with oral cavity squamous cell carcinoma.

The rearrangement links TRBV2 to TRBJ2-5; D remains ambiguous. V dropped 7 bases and J dropped 3 bases, with 6 bases sitting between them. The CDR3 has 11 residues. Germline CDR1 is SNHLY and CDR2 is FYNNEI. The CDR3, as DNA: TGTGCCAGCACCCCTAAAGAGACCCAGTACTTC. This encodes CASTPKETQYF.

This chain connects TRBV6-5 to TRBJ1-1; D call uncertain. Germline V CDR1 and CDR2: MNHEY, SVGAGI. The length of the CDR3 is 14 residues. V was cut by 7 bases and J by 0 bases, with 12 bases left in between. DNA for the CDR3: TGTGCCAGCACCCCGGACTCCCTGAACACTGAAGCTTTCTTT. Its protein product is CASTPDSLNTEAFF.

The gene calls are TRBV19 and TRBJ2-2; 10 bases line up with TRBD1. Germline CDR1 LNHDA, CDR2 SQIVND (reference sequence). This CDR3 spans 15 amino acids. Trimming cost V 7 bases and J 5 bases; bases outside gene matches: 7. CDR3 amino acids: CASNPTGGLTGELFF. Here the CDR3 DNA reads TGTGCCAGTAACCCGACAGGGGGCCTGACCGGGGAGCTGTTTTTT.

This clone was detected a few times. The V and J genes are TRBV2 and TRBJ2-3; D possibly uses TRBD1 or TRBD2 (5 bases each). V was cut by 6 bases and J by 0 bases, with 7 bases left in between. The CDR3 is made up of 13 amino acids. Germline CDR1 reads SNHLY; CDR2 reads FYNNEI. The CDR3 spells CASSGASTDTQYF. CDR3 DNA sequence: TGTGCCAGCAGCGGGGCTAGCACAGATACGCAGTATTTT.

The chain links TRBV25-1 to TRBJ1-5, with unresolved D. Germline lookup yields CDR1 MGHDK and CDR2 SYGVNS. Trimming removed 3 bases from V and 4 bases from J, with 13 bases in between. The CDR3 covers 15 residues. CDR3 residues: CASSDGRGRNQPQHF. The CDR3 coding sequence is TGTGCCAGCAGTGATGGCAGAGGCAGAAATCAGCCCCAGCATTTT.

The chain combines TRBV6-5 with TRBJ1-1; no definite D call. V shed 7 bases and J shed 4 bases, with 16 bases lying between them. Germline V gene sequence: CDR1 MNHEY, CDR2 SVGAGI. CDR3 length: 14 amino acids. This chain's CDR3 is CASKGEIGRTEAFF. CDR3 DNA: TGTGCCAGCAAAGGAGAGATAGGGCGCACTGAAGCTTTCTTT.

The chain joins TRBV2 to TRBJ1-5; possibly TRBD1 for D (5 bases). The germline V gene encodes CDR1 SNHLY and CDR2 FYNNEI. V was pared by 4 bases and J by 7 bases, with 11 bases between. The CDR3 has 13 amino acids. Here the CDR3 reads CASSGRVEQPQHF. CDR3 bases: TGTGCCAGCAGTGGCAGGGTCGAACAGCCCCAGCATTTT.

V is TRBV12-2 and J is TRBJ2-1; the table's TRBD1 call for D was not verified on the DNA. TRBV12-2 is listed as a pseudogene. The length of the CDR3 is 15 residues. The CDR3 sequence is CALGPHPGSYNEQFF. In DNA form, the CDR3 reads TGTGCATTGGGGCCCCACCCTGGATCCTACAATGAGCAGTTCTTC.

The rearrangement links TRBV7-6 to TRBJ1-1; possible D gene TRBD1, 6 bases. Per germline, CDR1 SGHVS and CDR2 FNYEAQ. The CDR3 length is 15 residues. The ends were cut back, 5 bases at V and 0 bases at J, with 13 bases in the middle. CDR3 protein: CASSVQGTVNTEAFF. Written as DNA, the CDR3 is TGTGCCAGCAGCGTTCAGGGGACGGTGAACACTGAAGCTTTCTTT.

The chain joins TRBV6-1 to TRBJ1-2, with 7 bases aligning to TRBD1. Germline CDR1 MNHNS, CDR2 SASEGT. The J segment lost 0 bases and the V segment lost 5 bases, leaving 3 bases of the junction unmatched. This CDR3 is built from 14 residues. The CDR3 sequence: CASSPGQANYGYTF. The CDR3 nucleotides read TGTGCCAGCAGTCCAGGACAGGCTAACTATGGCTACACCTTC.

The V and J genes are TRBV7-9 and TRBJ2-5, with TRBD1 matching 7 bases. V trimming: 2 bases; J trimming: 4 bases; junction bases outside the gene matches: 1. CDR3 size: 13 residues. Germline V CDR1 and CDR2: SEHNR, FQNEAQ (reference sequence). CDR3 protein: CASSLQGVETQYF. The CDR3, as DNA: TGTGCCAGCAGCTTACAGGGGGTAGAGACCCAGTACTTC.

The chain employs TRBV5-1 and TRBJ2-5; 12 bases map to TRBD2. CDR3 size: 17 residues. Germline V lookup: CDR1 SGHRS, CDR2 YFSETQ. Trimming at V came to 2 bases and at J to 3 bases, leaving 8 bases not matched to a gene. The CDR3 spells CASSFQRLAGAKETQYF. In DNA, the CDR3 is TGCGCCAGCAGCTTCCAACGACTAGCGGGAGCGAAAGAGACCCAGTACTTC.

In this sample, this clone turned up once. The genes are TRBV11-3 and TRBJ2-5, with a possible D match to TRBD1 (5 bases). The CDR3 extends over 16 amino acids. Germline CDR1 SGHNT, CDR2 YENEEA. V lost 0 bases to trimming and J lost 1 base, with 12 bases between them. In DNA, the CDR3 is TGTGCCAGCAGCTTAGATCGATTTGGGGCCCAAGAGACCCAGTACTTC. Its translation is CASSLDRFGAQETQYF.